This T cell receptor (beta chain) emerged from a study of T cell responses to AZD1222 COVID-19 vaccine listed by TCRdb under 2021. For the study in its entirety: A total of about 230 trial participants underwent TCR sequencing, of whom approximately 210 received two doses of AZD1222 and about 25 received two doses of the MenACWY control vaccine. Trial participants were enrolled by age into 18-55, 56-69 and 70-plus year subgroups, with around 150, 28 and 57 TCR-sequenced participants respectively. Overall results and qualifications from the work: Most participants were white British and females outnumbered males, and the authors suggested that clonal diversity may have been underestimated. Epitopes outside the regions mutated in the B.1.351 and B.1.1.7 variants were reportedly recognized by nearly half of the unique spike-specific TCRs. After two AZD1222 doses, spike-specific TCR breadth and depth were significantly higher than at day 0 and than in MenACWY recipients. No day 14 peak-response samples were available, so repertoires were characterized only after the peak T cell response. Only six AZD1222 recipients were SARS-CoV-2 seropositive at baseline, limiting conclusions about previously exposed vaccinees. The 56-69-year group was small, and its depth increase did not reach significance, likely because of low power. The vaccine-associated CD4 TCRs covered the entire spike protein, and the dominant responses fell in regions 160-218 and 743-854.

Taken with the paper, the label for time point translates to: sample from adult after SARS-CoV-2 infection, after symptom onset. Two convalescent COVID-19 patients, sampled after symptom onset from adults with prior SARS-CoV-2 infection, were also TCR-sequenced for comparison. About this clone: There is no known antigen for this receptor. The sample holds no much larger clone one base away, and base qualities are not on file.

The CDR3 regions of human TCRbeta chains were analyzed by immunosequencing. The study's own analysis went as follows. Repertoire TCRs were matched against a reference library of SARS-CoV-2-specific TCRs generated with the MIRA antigen-specificity platform. Breadth meant the fraction of unique TCRs that were SARS-CoV-2-associated, whereas depth meant the fraction of total T cells that were SARS-CoV-2-associated. Each spike-specific TCR was assigned to its reactive spike region and to a CD4 or CD8 class using the MIRA data. Log10-transformed breadth and depth values were compared by one-way ANOVA with Sidak's multiple comparisons tests. TCRdb took over this immuneACCESS table, retaining in-frame rearrangements with V and J assigned. Such tables are incomplete; in checked studies, under half of the missing clones stem from an unresolved V gene, and the remainder is unexplained. The V and J calls and clone size are taken from that table; D and trimming were inferred from the DNA. The sample yields about 140,000 clones; approximately 93% were counted once. In total, the top ten clones hold about 12% of the sample.

The TCR sequence derives from an adult who had recovered from COVID-19. The sample here was peripheral blood, taken after recovery from COVID-19.

The bases are TGTGCCAGCTCACCGACAGGGAACACTGAAGCTTTCTTT. It codes for CASSPTGNTEAFF. This receptor chain uses TRBV18 and TRBJ1-1; TRBD1 is a possible D gene, resting on 6 matching bases. The junction shows trimming of 3 bases on V and 1 base on J, plus 6 bases between the germline ends. There are 13 amino acids in the CDR3, from cysteine to phenylalanine inclusive. The DNA shown is the 39-base CDR3, in frame from base 1. From a lookup of the germline V gene, CDR1 and CDR2 are KGHSH and LQKENI.